Presented here are 8 T cell receptor beta chains from one specimen sequenced in a study of shared clonotypes between healthy human individuals. Clones were sequenced by immunoSEQ multiplex PCR, and TCRdb holds only the in-frame ones, with some missing. The sample has about 2.5 million clones, around 92% seen once. Sequenced: naive CD4+ T cells from PBMCs. Sample subset: CD45RA+ positively selected. The receptors derive from a man younger than 35 in good health. Some clones in this sample may be carry-over from other donors' samples.

V usage is TRBV7-2 and J usage is TRBJ2-1, with D maybe TRBD2 (5 bases). The CDR3 extends over 15 amino acids. Germline CDR1 is SGHTA and CDR2 is FQGNSA. Trimming removed 4 bases at V and 6 bases at J, with 16 bases between. The CDR3 loop is CASSSLGLRPNEQFF. CDR3 sequence (DNA): TGTGCCAGCAGCTCCCTAGGACTCCGACCCAATGAGCAGTTCTTC.

This chain links TRBV5-6 with TRBJ1-5, with 7 bases that match TRBD1. J lost 6 bases, V lost 1 base, and 10 bases had no gene match. In germline, CDR1 is SGHDT, CDR2 YYEEEE. The CDR3 covers 16 residues. CDR3 DNA sequence: TGTGCCAGCAGCTTGTGGGAGGGGGCGACGCCTCAGCCCCAGCATTTT. This gives the protein CASSLWEGATPQPQHF.

The V gene is TRBV28, the J gene TRBJ2-6; D gene uncertain. Trimming shortened V by 1 base and J by 4 bases, and 8 bases separated the two germline ends. Germline V lookup: CDR1 MDHEN, CDR2 SYDVKM. The CDR3 totals 15 residues. The CDR3 nucleotides read TGTGCCAGCAGTTTATCGGCGGCAGGGGCCAACGTCCTGACTTTC. It is translated as CASSLSAAGANVLTF.

This clone showed up just a few times. The chain couples TRBV7-9 to TRBJ2-7; tentative D call: TRBD2 (5 bases). V was clipped by 7 bases and J by 1 base, with 14 bases between them. CDR3 length equals 14 residues. Germline V gene data show CDR1 as SEHNR and CDR2 as FQNEAQ (reference sequence). CDR3 DNA sequence: TGTGCCAGCACCGTAGGTAGGGAGTCCTACGAGCAGTACTTC. Amino acids: CASTVGRESYEQYF.

The rearrangement joins TRBV5-6 to TRBJ2-2; D is undetermined. The germline V gene encodes CDR1 SGHDT and CDR2 YYEEEE. Between the trimmed V and J ends, which lost 2 bases and 5 bases, there was a span of 16 bases. The CDR3 totals 16 residues. This chain's CDR3 is CASSFRQDMDTGELFF. The DNA for the CDR3 is TGTGCCAGCAGCTTCCGTCAGGATATGGATACCGGGGAGCTGTTTTTT.

This rearrangement joins TRBV6-1 to TRBJ1-2; D not certain. Germline values: CDR1 MNHNS, CDR2 SASEGT. V was pared by 0 bases and J by 8 bases, with 10 bases between. The CDR3 sequence is 13 residues long. The chain's CDR3 is CASSEAYILGYTF. The CDR3 DNA reads TGTGCCAGCAGTGAAGCGTACATCTTGGGCTACACCTTC.

The chain links TRBV7-9 to TRBJ2-5; TRBD1 matches 7 bases. Trimming cost V 3 bases and J 3 bases; bases outside gene matches: 7. Germline V CDR1 and CDR2: SEHNR, FQNEAQ (reference sequence). CDR3 length: 15 amino acids. This CDR3 reads CASSFRQGPKETQYF. DNA for the CDR3: TGTGCCAGCAGCTTCAGACAGGGCCCAAAAGAGACCCAGTACTTC.

The gene calls are TRBV6-1 and TRBJ2-7, with 8 bases fitting TRBD1. This CDR3 has 13 amino acids. Per the germline V gene, CDR1 is MNHNS and CDR2 is SASEGT. The V gene end was trimmed by 8 bases and the J gene end by 3 bases; junction bases not matched to a gene: 6. CDR3 region: CASGRDRFYEQYF. In DNA form, the CDR3 reads TGTGCCAGCGGGCGGGACAGGTTCTACGAGCAGTACTTC.